This passage covers 30 T cell receptor beta chains from one sample sequenced in a study of T-cell memory formation after mild COVID-19. TCRdb re-analysed the 5' RACE reads in MiXCR, keeping a single row per CDR3 protein. There are fewer than 650,000 distinct CDR3 sequences in the sample; less than 25% occur only once, and 8.4% lies in the top ten. Sequences were obtained from PBMCs or a T cell subset sorted from them (not recorded which). The receptors shown here come from an adult woman who had mild COVID-19 (a few samples of this study predate the infection). Cell type and time point are not known.

This clonotype appeared a single time. The rearrangement joins TRBV20-1 to TRBJ2-5; tentatively, D is TRBD1 or TRBD2 (5 bases each). Trimming removed 6 bases from V and 3 bases from J, with 17 bases in between. Germline V gives CDR1 DFQATT, CDR2 SNEGSKA (reference sequence). The CDR3 loop spans 14 amino acids. The CDR3 loop is CSANRDGRKETQYF. For the CDR3, the DNA is TGCAGTGCCAACCGGGACGGAAGAAAAGAGACCCAGTACTTC.

This clonotype came up a few times. Written as DNA, the CDR3 is TGTGCCAGCGGTCGTCGGCAGGCTCAAGAGACCCAGTACTTC. This gives the protein CASGRRQAQETQYF. V and J are TRBV5-4 and TRBJ2-5; D remains unclear. Trimming stripped 7 bases from V and 2 bases from J, with 15 bases between. The germline V gene encodes CDR1 SGHNT and CDR2 YYREEE (reference sequence). The CDR3 length is 14 residues.

This clonotype occurred once. The chain couples TRBV3-1 to TRBJ2-1; the D gene is possibly TRBD1 (6 bases). CDR1 and CDR2 from the germline V gene are LGHDT and YNNKEL (reference sequence). The CDR3 extends over 12 amino acids. The ends were cut back, 2 bases at V and 13 bases at J, with 12 bases in the middle. The CDR3 coding sequence is TGTGCCAGCAGCCAAACAGACAGGAACCAGTTCTTC. This codes for CASSQTDRNQFF.

This clonotype came up a few times. V is TRBV25-1 and J is TRBJ2-3; TRBD1 or TRBD2 may be the D gene (5 bases each). Between the trimmed V and J ends, which lost 4 bases and 1 base, there was a span of 9 bases. Germline CDR1 reads MGHDK; CDR2 reads SYGVNS. The CDR3 has 14 residues. DNA of the CDR3: TGTGCCAGCAGTGGGACGGGGCGCACAGATACGCAGTATTTT. Translation: CASSGTGRTDTQYF.

The CDR3 loop is CASSLDQGRYSPLHF. The DNA of the CDR3 is TGTGCCAGCAGCTTAGATCAGGGGAGGTATTCACCCCTCCACTTT. The chain carries TRBV7-9 and TRBJ1-6; D possibly corresponds to TRBD1 (6 bases). CDR3 length: 15 amino acids. Germline loops: CDR1 SEHNR, CDR2 FQNEAQ (reference sequence). The V gene lost 1 base and the J gene lost 8 bases, with 12 bases spanning the gap.

The chain joins TRBV12-3 or TRBV12-4 to TRBJ1-5; the D is unclear. Trimming took off 4 bases at V and 6 bases at J, with 16 bases between the two ends. The CDR3 spans 15 residues. The CDR3 loop reads CASSSDGTRAQPQHF. The CDR3 DNA sequence: TGTGCCAGCAGTTCTGACGGTACTCGTGCTCAGCCCCAGCATTTT.

V gene TRBV5-1 combines with J gene TRBJ1-4; no firm D call. V was pared by 0 bases and J by 5 bases, with 11 bases between. The CDR3 runs 15 residues. Per the germline V gene, CDR1 is SGHRS and CDR2 is YFSETQ. This chain's CDR3 is CASSLAQQQNEKLFF. For the CDR3, the DNA is TGCGCCAGCAGCTTGGCCCAGCAACAGAATGAAAAACTGTTTTTT.

The gene calls are TRBV25-1 and TRBJ2-3; 7 nucleotides align to TRBD2. V trimming: 7 bases; J trimming: 4 bases; junction bases outside the gene matches: 11. The CDR3 extends over 15 amino acids. Germline values: CDR1 MGHDK, CDR2 SYGVNS. CDR3 DNA sequence: TGTGCCAGCACCACAGCGGGGCTCCCAGCAGATACGCAGTATTTT. It codes for CASTTAGLPADTQYF. Complete variable domain (other parts from reference TRBV25-1 and TRBJ2-3): EADIYQTPRYLVIGTGKKITLECSQTMGHDKMYWYQQDPGMELHLIHYSYGVNSTEKGDLSSESTVSRIRTEHFPLTLESARPSHTSQYLCASTTAGLPADTQYFGPGTRLTVL.

Only a few counts were recorded for this clonotype. The V gene is TRBV6-2 or TRBV6-3, the J gene TRBJ1-5, with D possibly matching TRBD1 (5 bases). Per germline, CDR1 MNHEY and CDR2 SVGEGT. There are 15 residues in the CDR3. V lost 7 bases and J 1 base, leaving 14 bases between the germline ends. The CDR3 sequence: CASTKQEWSNQPQHF. Written as DNA, the CDR3 is TGTGCCAGCACCAAACAGGAGTGGAGCAATCAGCCCCAGCATTTT.

This sequence joins TRBV2 and TRBJ1-6; the match to TRBD1 covers 10 bases. Trimming took 6 bases from V and 7 from J; bases not matched to a gene: 9. The germline gives CDR1 SNHLY, CDR2 FYNNEI. CDR3 length: 16 residues. DNA for the CDR3: TGTGCCAGCAGGGTTGACAGGGGGCTTTGGAATTCACCCCTCCACTTT. Protein: CASRVDRGLWNSPLHF.

This chain links TRBV5-1 with TRBJ2-1; TRBD2 aligns across 8 bases. CDR3 length: 15 amino acids. Trimming cost V 2 bases and J 7 bases; bases outside gene matches: 8. Germline V lookup: CDR1 SGHRS, CDR2 YFSETQ. The CDR3 nucleotides read TGCGCCAGCAGCTTACTTAGCGGGACGGTGAATGAGCAGTTCTTC. Its translation: CASSLLSGTVNEQFF.

This sequence joins TRBV6-1 and TRBJ1-1; maybe TRBD1 (6 bases). This CDR3 has 13 amino acids. Germline lookup yields CDR1 MNHNS and CDR2 SASEGT. Trimming stripped 4 bases from V and 5 bases from J, with 11 bases between. CDR3 sequence: CASSVLRGTEAFF. In DNA, the CDR3 is TGTGCCAGCAGTGTACTAAGGGGGACTGAAGCTTTCTTT.

There are a few counts of this clonotype. The chain joins TRBV15 to TRBJ2-1, with TRBD2 identical over 7 bases. There are 17 residues in the CDR3. The V segment lost 0 bases and the J segment 2 bases; nucleotides outside the gene matches: 7. CDR1 is LNHNV, CDR2 YYDKDF, per germline (reference sequence). CDR3 sequence: CATSRDFQREPYNEQFF. DNA for the CDR3: TGTGCCACCAGCAGAGATTTCCAGCGGGAACCCTACAATGAGCAGTTCTTC.

The chain employs TRBV4-1 and TRBJ1-1, with a tentative D call TRBD1 (5 bases). Between the trimmed V and J ends, which lost 3 bases and 2 bases, there was a span of 13 bases. From germline, CDR1 is MGHRA and CDR2 YSYEKL. There are 15 residues in the CDR3. DNA for the CDR3: TGCGCCAGCAGCCACCCCTGGGGCACAAACACTGAAGCTTTCTTT. Translating gives CASSHPWGTNTEAFF.

This clonotype was found many times. J is TRBJ2-3 and V is TRBV24-1; D may correspond to TRBD1 or TRBD2 (6 bases each). V shed 2 bases and J shed 4 bases, with 12 bases lying between them. Looked up from germline, CDR1 is KGHDR and CDR2 is SFDVKD. The CDR3 runs to 15 residues. This chain's CDR3 is CATSDWRGSPDTQYF. In nucleotides, the CDR3 is TGTGCCACCAGTGATTGGAGGGGGAGCCCAGATACGCAGTATTTT.

V is TRBV27 and J is TRBJ2-7; TRBD2 is a possible D gene (6 bases). V gave up 7 bases and J gave up 9 bases, with 13 bases separating them. The length of the CDR3 is 11 residues. CDR1 and CDR2 from the germline V gene are MNHEY and SMNVEV (reference sequence). The CDR3 bases are TGTGCCAGCAAGTATGGGGACTGGCAGTACTTC. Translating gives CASKYGDWQYF.

The table lists this clonotype with many counts. The gene calls are TRBV7-2 and TRBJ2-3; 14 bases line up with TRBD2. CDR3 length: 20 residues. Germline V gene sequence: CDR1 SGHTA, CDR2 FQGNSA. Trimming removed 4 bases from V and 2 bases from J; junction bases left unmatched: 14. The CDR3 region is CASSSKIQRTSGGSTDTQYF. The CDR3 bases are TGTGCCAGCAGCTCCAAAATCCAACGGACTAGCGGGGGGTCCACAGATACGCAGTATTTT.

The table lists this clonotype with a few counts. The chain uses TRBV10-3 and TRBJ1-1; unclear D gene. The V and J ends lost 2 bases and 1 base respectively, with 8 bases between them. Germline V gene lookup returns CDR1 ENHRY and CDR2 SYGVKD. CDR3 length: 14 residues. The CDR3 nucleotides read TGTGCCATCAGTGAGAGTGCACAGAACACTGAAGCTTTCTTT. The encoded protein is CAISESAQNTEAFF.

The J gene is TRBJ2-4, the V gene TRBV5-5; D is perhaps TRBD2 (5 bases). Germline V gene lookup returns CDR1 SGHKS and CDR2 YYEKEE (reference sequence). Trimming took 0 bases from V and 5 from J, leaving 21 bases between them. This CDR3 comprises 18 residues. CDR3 residues: CASSLEGRMAAGQNIQYF. Written as DNA, the CDR3 is TGTGCCAGCAGCTTGGAAGGACGGATGGCGGCGGGTCAAAACATTCAGTACTTC.

This chain links TRBV12-3 or TRBV12-4 with TRBJ2-2, with a tentative D call TRBD1 (6 bases). The CDR3 extends over 15 amino acids. V lost 8 bases and J 2 bases, leaving 15 bases between the germline ends. CDR3 in DNA: TGTGCCAGCGATGTAACAGGGTCCAACACCGGGGAGCTGTTTTTT. As protein: CASDVTGSNTGELFF.

This clonotype has more than one count but fewer than ten. The V call is TRBV12-3 or TRBV12-4, the J call TRBJ2-5; the D gene is possibly TRBD2 (6 bases). Between the trimmed V and J ends, which lost 5 bases and 6 bases, there was a span of 13 bases. The CDR3 totals 13 residues. CDR3 nucleotides: TGTGCCAGCAGTCCCGCGGGGTGGCAGACCCAGTACTTC. Translated: CASSPAGWQTQYF.

This clonotype was detected ten times or more. V usage is TRBV15 and J usage is TRBJ1-1; possible D gene TRBD1, 5 bases. V was trimmed by 1 base and J by 5 bases, leaving 23 bases between them. Germline CDR1 LNHNV, CDR2 YYDKDF (reference sequence). The CDR3 covers 18 residues. The CDR3 coding sequence is TGTGCCACCAGCAGAGGAGTGGACAAGAAAAGGGTTGGGACTGAAGCTTTCTTT. This encodes CATSRGVDKKRVGTEAFF.

The sample holds a few counts of this clonotype. This chain joins TRBV3-1 and TRBJ1-1, with D perhaps matching TRBD1 (5 bases). With 6 bases removed from V and 0 bases from J, the gap between germline ends came to 17 bases. The CDR3 consists of 16 residues. Germline V gene lookup returns CDR1 LGHDT and CDR2 YNNKEL (reference sequence). CDR3 amino acids: CASRKGAGTMNTEAFF. DNA of the CDR3: TGTGCCAGCAGAAAAGGGGCAGGGACCATGAACACTGAAGCTTTCTTT.

This clonotype has only a few counts. This chain joins TRBV6-2 or TRBV6-3 and TRBJ2-2; TRBD2 matches at 7 bases. This CDR3 has 14 amino acids. V was clipped by 8 bases and J by 5 bases; unmatched bases: 8. The V gene's germline CDR1 is MNHEY and CDR2 SVGEGT. The CDR3 reads CASRGGVGTGELFF. CDR3 in DNA: TGTGCCAGCCGGGGAGGGGTCGGGACCGGGGAGCTGTTTTTT.

The rearrangement links TRBV12-3 or TRBV12-4 to TRBJ1-1; no clear D gene. V was trimmed by 5 bases and J by 4 bases, leaving 2 bases between them. The CDR3 spans 10 residues. The CDR3 spells CASSVTEAFF. The CDR3, as DNA: TGTGCCAGCAGTGTCACTGAAGCTTTCTTT.

This clonotype was observed a handful of times. This rearrangement joins TRBV18 to TRBJ1-6, with D perhaps matching TRBD1 (6 bases). CDR1 is KGHSH and CDR2 is LQKENI in the germline V gene. The CDR3 is made up of 15 amino acids. Trimming pared 4 bases from V and 9 bases from J, leaving 16 bases between. CDR3 in amino acids: CASSQTGSSGSPLHF. For the CDR3, the DNA is TGTGCCAGCTCACAAACAGGGAGCTCGGGTTCACCCCTCCACTTT.

This clonotype has just a few counts. V gene TRBV19 combines with J gene TRBJ2-7, with 7 positions matching TRBD1. This CDR3 has 12 residues. Trimming removed 9 bases from V and 0 bases from J; junction bases left unmatched: 2. CDR1 LNHDA and CDR2 SQIVND come from the germline V gene (reference sequence). The CDR3 DNA sequence: TGTGCCAGGGGGACAGTCTCCTACGAGCAGTACTTC. Translated: CARGTVSYEQYF. The full variable domain, completed using reference TRBV19 and TRBJ2-7, is DGGITQSPKYLFRKEGQNVTLSCEQNLNHDAMYWYRQDPGQGLRLIYYSQIVNDFQKGDIAEGYSVSREKKESFPLTVTSAQKNPTAFYLCARGTVSYEQYFGPGTRLTVT.

The rearrangement uses TRBV4-1 and TRBJ1-1, with a tentative D call TRBD1 (5 bases). The length of the CDR3 is 14 residues. The V end was cut by 1 base, the J end by 7 bases, with 13 bases between. In germline, CDR1 is MGHRA, CDR2 YSYEKL. CDR3 coding DNA: TGCGCCAGCAGCCAAGTTTGGGGGGGACTTGAAGCTTTCTTT. Amino acid sequence: CASSQVWGGLEAFF.

This clonotype has more than one count but fewer than ten. J is TRBJ2-1 and V is TRBV10-3; D not certain. Per germline, CDR1 ENHRY and CDR2 SYGVKD. Trimming cost V 10 bases and J 0 bases, with 13 bases left between them. CDR3 length equals 14 residues. CDR3: CATATRSSYNEQFF. The CDR3 DNA is TGTGCCACGGCTACAAGGAGCTCCTACAATGAGCAGTTCTTC.

V gene TRBV28 combines with J gene TRBJ2-7; TRBD1 agrees at 7 bases. The germline CDR1 and CDR2 sequences are MDHEN and SYDVKM. V shed 5 bases, J shed 12 bases, and the junction held 13 bases outside the gene matches. The length of the CDR3 is 13 residues. CDR3 bases: TGTGCCAGCAGTGGAACCGATCGACAGGGTCGGTACTTC. This gives the protein CASSGTDRQGRYF.